One T cell receptor beta chain is described in this entry. This clonotype came up once. The antigen it binds to is not known. Base quality data are lacking; no much larger clone is found one base away. One read alone is weak evidence. The record originates from a study of blood T cells in healthy people across ages (dated by TCRdb to the mid-2010s). With respect to the entire study: In model experiments, template switching captured about one uniquely barcoded TCR beta cDNA molecule for every two T cells. Using deep sequencing normalized with unique cDNA molecular identifiers, the study measured how TCR beta repertoire diversity changes with age. Donors were grouped into four age groups: young (average 16 years), middle-aged (approximately 41), aged (around 66) and long-lived (less than 85). To avoid experimental bias, donors of different ages were distributed randomly across sequencing lanes. The study analyzed two additional independent replicas of 1 million unique cDNA reads from the same blood draw for two donors, one aged 18 to 30 and one aged 80 or older.

The library was obtained by 5' RACE. The sequencer was an Illumina HiSeq 2500. A second PCR of about 6 to 12 cycles was run with a J-beta primer mix and a sample-barcoded 5' primer. A unique molecular identifier was introduced onto each TCR beta cDNA molecule by a template-switch 5' adaptor carrying 12 random nucleotides. Each sample yielded at least 3 million CDR3-containing paired-end reads. First-strand cDNA synthesis was performed from all RNA using the Mint cDNA synthesis kit, with priming by a TRBC-specific oligonucleotide. Following uracil-DNA glycosylase treatment, all cDNA underwent a first 18-cycle PCR with the universal primers M1SS and BC2_uni_R. The paper's data handling went like this. Each sample was normalized by randomly selecting 1 million high-quality reads, each carrying a distinct molecular identifier. Reads with shared molecular identifiers were discarded instead of being binned into consensus sequences. CDR3 identification, clonotype clustering and error correction used MiTCR with a Q25 quality threshold and the strictest error-elimination algorithm. A nonparametric unseen species model with Euler transformation was used to estimate a lower bound on total TCR beta diversity. TCRdb passed the public sequencing reads through fastp at Q25 and MiXCR, retaining productive beta sequences. Rows with one shared CDR3 protein collapse into an entry with the most common genes and DNA. None of the V and J calls come from the authors' own analysis; TCRdb made them. In this sample the table shows roughly 1,500,000 distinct CDR3 sequences, around 36% of which occur a single time. The top ten hold over 9% of the sample.

V and J are trimmed by 4 bases and 2 bases, and the gene matches miss 12 bases of the junction. Its CDR3 holds 17 amino acids, cysteine through phenylalanine. Left in the record is the CDR3 DNA by itself, 51 bases read in frame from the first base. The germline V gene (reference sequence) gives CDR1 as LGHDT and CDR2 as YNNKEL. Donors were around 37 systemically healthy Caucasian individuals from Russia aged roughly 6 to 90 years. Ten milliliters of peripheral blood were drawn from each donor into EDTA-treated Vacutainer tubes. Ficoll-Paque density-gradient centrifugation was used to isolate PBMCs, with at least 6 million per sample. Trizol reagent was used to extract total RNA from the PBMCs, yielding at least 6 micrograms per sample. The percentages of naive CD45RAhigh/CD27high T cells were determined by flow cytometry on a PBMC aliquot from every donor. Results the study describes overall, beyond this receptor: Conclusive comparison of naive and antigen-experienced compartments was prevented by the profiling of bulk unsorted PBMCs. Because the CMV infection status of the donors was unknown, age-related changes in expanded clonotypes may potentially have been confounded. Total diversity estimates from one million sequenced T cells were considered lower bounds and underestimates. Observed TCR beta diversity per million T cells fell roughly linearly with age, and a significant reduction was already apparent by age roughly 40. The percentage of naive T cells measured by flow cytometry correlated strongly with observed TCR beta diversity. Compared with the aged group, more naive CD4+ T cells, fewer expanded clones and increased TCR diversity were shown by the long-lived group, suggesting age selection.

The source material was blood. The chain is made from TRBV3-1 and TRBJ2-3, and 7 junctional nucleotides match TRBD2. The TCR was taken from a woman in her thirties in good health. The nucleotides are TGTGCCAGCAGCCCCCGGCTGGGACTAACACCCACAGATACGCAGTATTTT. The encoded protein is CASSPRLGLTPTDTQYF.